These 8 T cell receptor beta chains were all obtained from the same sample, sequenced in a study of T cell repertoires in cytomegalovirus infection. These receptors have no identified antigens. TCRdb processed the reads anew with MiXCR; each CDR3 protein has one entry. The sample lists around 300,000 distinct CDR3 sequences; just under 25% were seen once. This specimen consisted of cultured PBMCs, obtained from culture after CMV antigen stimulation. The receptors come from a human donor in good health (CMV status not recorded). Some clones in this sample may be carry-over from other donors' samples.

The genes are TRBV29-1 and TRBJ1-2, with 8 bases matching TRBD1. This CDR3 comprises 16 residues. V lost 5 bases, J lost 5 bases, and 16 bases stayed unmatched. Germline CDR1 reads SQVTM; CDR2 reads ANQGSEA. CDR3 DNA sequence: TGCAGCGTTTTCGCCCGGGGCAGGGGGCAGGAATATGGCTACACCTTC. Its translation: CSVFARGRGQEYGYTF. The full variable domain, rest sourced from reference TRBV29-1 and TRBJ1-2, is SAVISQKPSRDICQRGTSLTIQCQVDSQVTMMFWYRQQPGQSLTLIATANQGSEATYESGFVIDKFPISRPNLTFSTLTVSNMSPEDSSIYLCSVFARGRGQEYGYTFGSGTRLTVV.

The V gene is TRBV12-5, the J gene TRBJ1-1; D is unclear. The CDR3 sequence is 14 residues long. The V gene's germline CDR1 is LGHNT and CDR2 FRNRAP. The V and J ends lost 2 bases and 5 bases respectively, with 12 bases between them. CDR3 bases: TGTGCTAGTGGTTTGACCCGACGGGCTACTGAAGCTTTCTTT. This codes for CASGLTRRATEAFF.

CDR3 bases: TGTGCCAGCAGTCCATTAGGAGGCCGACCTTTCTTT. It codes for CASSPLGGRPFF. This chain joins TRBV27 and TRBJ1-1, with D unresolved. The CDR3 totals 12 residues. CDR1 and CDR2 from the germline V gene are MNHEY and SMNVEV (reference sequence). Trimming left V 5 bases short and J 12 bases short, with 16 bases between.

The chain uses TRBV27 and TRBJ2-7; unclear D gene. The CDR3 is 11 residues long. Per the germline V gene, CDR1 is MNHEY and CDR2 is SMNVEV (reference sequence). V lost 9 bases and J lost 5, with 11 bases in between. CDR3 amino acids: CASQFPHEQYF. CDR3 nucleotide sequence: TGTGCCAGTCAATTTCCGCACGAGCAGTACTTC.

This chain joins TRBV27 and TRBJ2-7; D is undetermined. The CDR3 has 15 amino acids. Germline loops: CDR1 MNHEY, CDR2 SMNVEV (reference sequence). Trimming removed 3 bases at V and 3 bases at J, with 15 bases between. As DNA, the CDR3 is TGTGCCAGCAGTTTTAGGTCGGTTAGTATCTACGAGCAGTACTTC. Its translation: CASSFRSVSIYEQYF.

The chain carries TRBV28 and TRBJ2-3; D unclear. The CDR3 is 13 amino acids. Germline V lookup: CDR1 MDHEN, CDR2 SYDVKM. V was pared by 2 bases and J by 5 bases, with 8 bases between. As DNA, the CDR3 is TGTGCCAGCAGTTTAGCGTCAGTAGATACGCAGTATTTT. Translated: CASSLASVDTQYF.

This clonotype was seen a handful of times. The V and J genes are TRBV19 and TRBJ2-1; TRBD2 agrees at 15 bases. V shed 5 bases and J 15 bases; nucleotides not matched to a gene: 5. The germline V gene has CDR1 LNHDA and CDR2 SQIVND (reference sequence). The CDR3 has 13 residues. Written as DNA, the CDR3 is TGTGCCAGTAGTCCGGGACTAGCGGGAGGCGGGTTCTTC. It specifies CASSPGLAGGGFF.

This chain uses TRBV7-4 with TRBJ2-5, with 11 bases lining up with TRBD1. In germline, CDR1 is SGHVT, CDR2 SQSDAQ. V was pared by 3 bases and J by 2 bases, with 8 bases of the junction left unmatched. This CDR3 is built from 17 residues. CDR3 protein: CASSFGGGTGGQETQYF. CDR3 bases: TGTGCCAGCAGCTTCGGGGGCGGGACAGGGGGACAAGAGACCCAGTACTTC. The whole variable domain, filled in from reference TRBV7-4 and TRBJ2-5, reads GAGVSQSPRYKVAKRGRDVALRCDSISGHVTLYWYRQTLGQGSEVLTYSQSDAQRDKSGRPSGRFSAERPERSVSTLKIQRTEQGDSAVYLCASSFGGGTGGQETQYFGPGTRLLVL.